This entry lists 25 T cell receptor beta chains sequenced from one sample in a study of blood T cell repertoires in COVID-19. Some clones are missing from TCRdb's copy, which holds only in-frame ones; the method was immunoSEQ multiplex PCR. The sample lists 66,000 or so clones; 80% were seen once. What was sequenced was peripheral blood. The receptors here all came from a human donor in a cohort sampled during active COVID-19.

The chain uses TRBV11-2 and TRBJ2-1; 7 bases match TRBD2. The CDR3 totals 15 residues. Germline CDR1 and CDR2: SGHAT and FQNNGV. The V and J ends lost 0 bases and 12 bases, in that order; junction bases with no gene match: 11. This chain's CDR3 is CASSLDGYGAGAQFF. The DNA of the CDR3 is TGTGCCAGCAGCTTAGACGGTTATGGTGCGGGAGCGCAGTTCTTC.

The chain joins TRBV7-9 to TRBJ1-1, with 7 nucleotides matching TRBD1. This CDR3 is built from 14 residues. In germline, CDR1 is SEHNR, CDR2 FQNEAQ (reference sequence). V was clipped by 5 bases and J by 2 bases; unmatched bases: 5. The CDR3 DNA reads TGTGCCAGCAGCCAGGGACAGACCAACACTGAAGCTTTCTTT. Protein: CASSQGQTNTEAFF.

The chain uses TRBV7-9 and TRBJ2-1, with a weak D call TRBD1 (5 bases). This CDR3 is built from 14 residues. The germline V and J ends were trimmed by 1 base and 1 base, with 5 bases remaining between them. Germline CDR1 and CDR2: SEHNR and FQNEAQ (reference sequence). CDR3 nucleotide sequence: TGTGCCAGCAGCTTAGAGGGGTCCTACAATGAGCAGTTCTTC. This gives the protein CASSLEGSYNEQFF.

The V gene is TRBV5-4, the J gene TRBJ2-7; D unclear. V was pared by 0 bases and J by 3 bases, with 7 bases between. The CDR3 runs to 13 residues. Germline V lookup: CDR1 SGHNT, CDR2 YYREEE (reference sequence). The CDR3 DNA reads as TGTGCCAGCAGCTTGGTCCCTAGCTACGAGCAGTACTTC. This translates into CASSLVPSYEQYF.

The chain has TRBV7-3 and TRBJ2-1; 7 nucleotides agree with TRBD1. V lost 5 bases to trimming and J lost 5 bases; unmatched junction nucleotides: 6. This CDR3 contains 14 residues. In germline, CDR1 is SGHTA, CDR2 FQGTGA. In DNA form, the CDR3 reads TGTGCCAGCAGCCGGACAGGACGGAACAATGAGCAGTTCTTC. Amino acids: CASSRTGRNNEQFF.

J is TRBJ2-7 and V is TRBV28; a possible D gene is TRBD2 (6 bases). CDR1 and CDR2 from the germline V gene are MDHEN and SYDVKM. CDR3 size: 14 residues. Between the trimmed V and J ends, which lost 6 bases and 0 bases, there was a span of 12 bases. Here the CDR3 reads CASSLGGSSYEQYF. CDR3 coding DNA: TGTGCCAGCAGCCTTGGGGGGAGCTCCTACGAGCAGTACTTC.

The chain has TRBV19 and TRBJ2-1, with D perhaps TRBD2 (6 bases). The germline V and J ends were trimmed by 3 bases and 8 bases, with 14 bases remaining between them. Germline V CDR1 and CDR2: LNHDA, SQIVND (reference sequence). The CDR3 sequence is 14 residues long. The CDR3: CASSIGLRRDEQFF. The CDR3 DNA reads TGTGCCAGTAGTATCGGTCTTAGGAGGGATGAGCAGTTCTTC.

The J gene is TRBJ2-5, the V gene TRBV10-1; 7 nucleotides agree with TRBD2. Germline values: CDR1 WNHNN, CDR2 SYGVQD (reference sequence). J was trimmed by 9 bases and V by 4 bases; bases with no gene match: 8. CDR3 size: 13 residues. CDR3 coding DNA: TGCGCCAGCAGTGCTGCGGGAGAGGTTGCCCAGTACTTC. Protein: CASSAAGEVAQYF.

This chain uses TRBV5-4 with TRBJ1-5, with 7 bases matching TRBD1. Losses at the gene ends were 5 bases for V and 4 bases for J; bases not matched to a gene: 6. CDR1 SGHNT and CDR2 YYREEE come from the germline V gene (reference sequence). The CDR3 is 14 amino acids. The CDR3 nucleotides are TGTGCCAGCAGTATGGACAGGAAAAATCAGCCCCAGCATTTT. It yields the protein CASSMDRKNQPQHF.

This clone showed up just once. This rearrangement joins TRBV20-1 to TRBJ1-4, with 7 bases identical to TRBD1. V was clipped by 3 bases and J by 8 bases; unmatched bases: 9. This CDR3 is 14 amino acids long. Germline CDR1 reads DFQATT; CDR2 reads SNEGSKA (reference sequence). CDR3 DNA: TGCAGTGCTAGTTTGACAGGGAATAACGAAAAACTGTTTTTT. Protein sequence: CSASLTGNNEKLFF.

The CDR3 DNA sequence: TGTGCCACCAGCCCAAACAGGGGGCTCGGCTACACCTTC. Amino acid sequence: CATSPNRGLGYTF. V usage is TRBV15 and J usage is TRBJ1-2; TRBD1 agrees at 9 bases. Germline CDR1 and CDR2: LNHNV and YYDKDF (reference sequence). Trimming took 5 bases from V and 8 from J; bases not matched to a gene: 6. The CDR3 has 13 residues.

This clone has only a few counts. The J gene is TRBJ2-7, the V gene TRBV3-1 (or the pseudogene TRBV3-2); the match to TRBD2 covers 10 bases. The germline CDR1 and CDR2 sequences are LGHDT and YNNKEL (reference sequence). V gave up 2 bases and J gave up 5 bases; unmatched junction bases: 6. The CDR3 runs to 15 residues. CDR3 residues: CASSQSSGRAHEQYF. CDR3 bases: TGTGCCAGCAGCCAATCAAGCGGGAGGGCCCACGAGCAGTACTTC.

This sequence joins TRBV28 and TRBJ2-7, with a weak D call TRBD2 (6 bases). Germline loops: CDR1 MDHEN, CDR2 SYDVKM. The CDR3 covers 14 residues. V was cut by 6 bases and J by 1 base, with 13 bases left in between. CDR3 in DNA: TGTGCCAGCAGACCCTCTAGCGTTTCCTACGAGCAGTACTTC. Translated: CASRPSSVSYEQYF.

This clone was seen only once. CDR3 region: CASSLDLGGTDTQYF. Written as DNA, the CDR3 is TGTGCCAGCAGCTTGGACCTAGGAGGCACAGATACGCAGTATTTT. This chain connects TRBV5-4 to TRBJ2-3; unclear D gene. The CDR3 extends over 15 amino acids. Trimming took 0 bases from V and 1 from J, leaving 9 bases between them. Germline lookup yields CDR1 SGHNT and CDR2 YYREEE (reference sequence).

The chain carries TRBV10-3 and TRBJ2-7; tentative D call: TRBD1 (6 bases). CDR1 is ENHRY, CDR2 SYGVKD, per germline. The CDR3 runs to 11 residues. V lost 6 bases and J lost 6, with 9 bases in between. The CDR3 DNA reads as TGTGCCATCAGGAACAGGGTCGAGCAGTACTTC. Its protein is CAIRNRVEQYF.

V gene TRBV18 combines with J gene TRBJ2-7; 9 positions match TRBD1. Germline V gene sequence: CDR1 KGHSH, CDR2 LQKENI. The CDR3 is 15 amino acids. V lost 2 bases and J lost 2; bases outside the gene matches: 4. The CDR3 protein is CASSPIRTGAYEQYF. CDR3 nucleotide sequence: TGTGCCAGCTCACCAATCAGGACAGGGGCCTACGAGCAGTACTTC.

As concerns this clone: In the same sample, other DNA sequences code for this CDR3. The chain combines TRBV27 with TRBJ2-7, with 9 bases identical to TRBD1. The CDR3 has 15 residues. The V gene's germline CDR1 is MNHEY and CDR2 SMNVEV (reference sequence). V lost 0 bases, J lost 4 bases, and 4 bases stayed unmatched. The CDR3 region is CASSLSFDRGYEQYF. The CDR3 region has the DNA TGTGCCAGCAGTTTATCGTTTGACAGGGGGTACGAGCAGTACTTC.

This chain joins TRBV6-2 or TRBV6-3 and TRBJ2-7, with 14 nucleotides matching TRBD2. The CDR3 runs 18 residues. V lost 6 bases to trimming and J lost 2 bases; unmatched junction nucleotides: 12. Per the germline V gene, CDR1 is MNHEY and CDR2 is SVGEGT. The CDR3: CASSLRLAGGPWAYEQYF. The CDR3 coding sequence is TGTGCCAGCAGCCTGAGACTAGCGGGAGGGCCGTGGGCCTACGAGCAGTACTTC.

This clone was recorded once. The chain combines TRBV4-2 with TRBJ2-4; TRBD1 is a possible D gene (6 bases). The CDR3 has 16 residues. CDR1 is LGHNA and CDR2 is YNFKEQ in the germline V gene. V lost 0 bases and J 4 bases, leaving 13 bases between the germline ends. The chain's CDR3 is CASSQDMAGDKNIQYF. The CDR3 DNA reads TGTGCCAGCAGCCAAGATATGGCAGGGGATAAAAACATTCAGTACTTC.

The chain carries TRBV5-5 and TRBJ2-6; tentatively, D is TRBD2 (6 bases). V lost 1 base and J lost 7, with 9 bases in between. This CDR3 region has 14 residues. The germline gives CDR1 SGHKS, CDR2 YYEKEE (reference sequence). The CDR3 DNA follows: TGTGCCAGCAGCTTGCTGACTAGTGCCAACGTCCTGACTTTC. Amino acid sequence: CASSLLTSANVLTF.

Only a few counts were recorded for this clone. This chain uses TRBV6-5 with TRBJ2-7, with a weak D call TRBD1 (5 bases). Trimming took 8 bases from V and 2 from J, leaving 16 bases between them. This CDR3 contains 14 residues. The germline CDR1 and CDR2 sequences are MNHEY and SVGAGI. DNA for the CDR3: TGTGCCAGCCGGCGGCAGGGATTAGCCTACGAGCAGTACTTC. This encodes CASRRQGLAYEQYF.

This clone was observed a few times. The rearrangement joins TRBV7-2 to TRBJ2-7; 8 nucleotides agree with TRBD2. Trimming took 5 bases from V and 3 from J; bases not matched to a gene: 6. Looked up from germline, CDR1 is SGHTA and CDR2 is FQGNSA. The CDR3 runs 14 residues. The CDR3 coding sequence is TGTGCCAGCAGCCGGGAGACTAGCGACTACGAGCAGTACTTC. This codes for CASSRETSDYEQYF.

V gene TRBV18 combines with J gene TRBJ2-7; possibly TRBD1 for D (5 bases). Germline assignment: CDR1 KGHSH and CDR2 LQKENI. Trimming left V 3 bases short and J 2 bases short, with 8 bases between. There are 13 residues in the CDR3. Here the CDR3 reads CASSPRQTYEQYF. The DNA for the CDR3 is TGTGCCAGCTCACCTCGACAGACCTACGAGCAGTACTTC.

The J gene is TRBJ2-3, the V gene TRBV19; D perhaps matches TRBD2 (6 bases). The ends were cut back, 10 bases at V and 1 base at J, with 12 bases in the middle. The CDR3 runs to 13 residues. The V gene's germline CDR1 is LNHDA and CDR2 SQIVND (reference sequence). This CDR3 is CATSPSGTDTQYF. The CDR3 nucleotides read TGTGCCACTAGCCCTAGCGGCACAGATACGCAGTATTTT. The variable domain in full, with the rest retrieved from reference TRBV19 and TRBJ2-3, is DGGITQSPKYLFRKEGQNVTLSCEQNLNHDAMYWYRQDPGQGLRLIYYSQIVNDFQKGDIAEGYSVSREKKESFPLTVTSAQKNPTAFYLCATSPSGTDTQYFGPGTRLTVL.

The DNA of the CDR3 is TGTGCCAGTAGCCCCCCAGGGGCTACCTACGAGCAGTACTTC. This encodes CASSPPGATYEQYF. J is TRBJ2-7 and V is TRBV19; tentatively, D is TRBD1 (6 bases). Germline loops: CDR1 LNHDA, CDR2 SQIVND (reference sequence). Trimming took off 6 bases at V and 2 bases at J, with 14 bases between the two ends. The CDR3 totals 14 residues. The entire variable domain, with the rest obtained from reference TRBV19 and TRBJ2-7, is as follows: DGGITQSPKYLFRKEGQNVTLSCEQNLNHDAMYWYRQDPGQGLRLIYYSQIVNDFQKGDIAEGYSVSREKKESFPLTVTSAQKNPTAFYLCASSPPGATYEQYFGPGTRLTVT.